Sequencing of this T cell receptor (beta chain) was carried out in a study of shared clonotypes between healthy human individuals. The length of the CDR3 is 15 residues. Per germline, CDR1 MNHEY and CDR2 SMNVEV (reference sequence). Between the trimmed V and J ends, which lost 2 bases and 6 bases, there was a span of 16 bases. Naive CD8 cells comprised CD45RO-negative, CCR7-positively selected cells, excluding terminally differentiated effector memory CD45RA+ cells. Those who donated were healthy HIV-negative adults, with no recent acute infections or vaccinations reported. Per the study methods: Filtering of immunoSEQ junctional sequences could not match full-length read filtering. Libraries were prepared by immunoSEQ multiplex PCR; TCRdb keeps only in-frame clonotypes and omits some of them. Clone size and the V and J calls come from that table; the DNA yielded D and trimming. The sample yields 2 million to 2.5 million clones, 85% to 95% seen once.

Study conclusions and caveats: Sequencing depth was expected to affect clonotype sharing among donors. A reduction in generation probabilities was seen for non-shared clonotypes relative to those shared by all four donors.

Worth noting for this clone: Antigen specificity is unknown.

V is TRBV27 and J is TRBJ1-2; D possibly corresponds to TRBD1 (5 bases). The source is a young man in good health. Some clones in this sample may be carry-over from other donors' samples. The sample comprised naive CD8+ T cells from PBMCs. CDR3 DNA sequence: TGTGCCAGCAGTTTACTCCCCCCCGGGGGGAATGGCTACACCTTC. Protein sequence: CASSLLPPGGNGYTF.